Only one count was recorded for the clone carrying this T cell receptor (beta chain). Only in-frame clones appear in the TCRdb table, and some are missing; sequencing was by immunoSEQ multiplex PCR. The repertoire consists of about 140,000 clones, with 65% to 85% occurring once and the leading ten covering more than 3.5%. This sample was taken from a study of blood T cell repertoires in COVID-19. Whole-study context: The United States, Italy and Spain provided the acute and convalescent COVID-19 samples. PBMCs, B-cell-depleted T cells, or T cells provided the cDNA or gDNA that made up the material.

CDR3 size: 14 residues. CDR1 and CDR2 (germline): MNHEY, SMNVEV (reference sequence). Deletions cut 6 bases from V and 6 bases from J, with 17 bases between. Sample: peripheral blood. The rearrangement uses TRBV27 and TRBJ1-1; a weak D match, TRBD1 (6 bases). The sequence was obtained from a woman aged 55-70 years with acute or convalescent COVID-19. DNA of the CDR3: TGTGCCAGCAGCGGCACAGGGTTTAGACCTGAAGCTTTCTTT. It is translated as CASSGTGFRPEAFF.